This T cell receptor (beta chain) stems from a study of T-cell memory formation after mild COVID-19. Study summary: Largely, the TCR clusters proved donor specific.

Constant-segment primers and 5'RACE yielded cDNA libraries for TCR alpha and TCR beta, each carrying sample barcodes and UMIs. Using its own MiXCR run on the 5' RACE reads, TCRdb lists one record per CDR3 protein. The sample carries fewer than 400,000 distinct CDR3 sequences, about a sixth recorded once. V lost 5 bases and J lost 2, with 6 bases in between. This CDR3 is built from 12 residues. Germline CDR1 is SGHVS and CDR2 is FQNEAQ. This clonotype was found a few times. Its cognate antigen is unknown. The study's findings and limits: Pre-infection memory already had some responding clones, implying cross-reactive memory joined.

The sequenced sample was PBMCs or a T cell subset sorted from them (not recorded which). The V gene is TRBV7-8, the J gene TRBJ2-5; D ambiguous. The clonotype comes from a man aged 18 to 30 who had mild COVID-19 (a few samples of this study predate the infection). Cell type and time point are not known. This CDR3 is CASSAEQETQYF. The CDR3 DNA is TGTGCCAGCAGCGCAGAGCAAGAGACCCAGTACTTC.